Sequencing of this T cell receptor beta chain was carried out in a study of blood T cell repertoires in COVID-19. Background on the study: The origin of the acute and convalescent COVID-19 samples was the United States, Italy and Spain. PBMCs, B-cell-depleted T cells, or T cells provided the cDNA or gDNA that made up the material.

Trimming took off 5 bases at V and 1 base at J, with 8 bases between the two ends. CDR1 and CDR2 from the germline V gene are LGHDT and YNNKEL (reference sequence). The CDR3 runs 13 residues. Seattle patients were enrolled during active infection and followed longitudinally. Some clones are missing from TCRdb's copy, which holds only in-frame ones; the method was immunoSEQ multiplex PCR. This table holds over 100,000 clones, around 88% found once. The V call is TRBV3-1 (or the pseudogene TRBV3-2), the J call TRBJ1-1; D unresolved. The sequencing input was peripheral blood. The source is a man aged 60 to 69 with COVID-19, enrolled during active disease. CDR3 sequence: CASSSNRNTEAFF. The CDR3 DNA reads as TGTGCCAGCAGCTCGAACAGGAACACTGAAGCTTTCTTT.